The 14 T cell receptor beta chains reported below all come from one sample, sequenced in a study of neurological immune-mediated disorders. MiXCR was run by TCRdb on the 5' RACE reads, yielding one entry per CDR3 protein. Among around 44,000 distinct CDR3 sequences, about 14% were seen once, and the ten largest hold approximately 3.5%. The source material was CD4+ T cells from blood. The receptors here all came from a woman aged 60 to 75 with HTLV-1-associated myelopathy (HAM/TSP).

Ten or more counts support this clonotype. The rearrangement links TRBV10-3 to TRBJ1-6, with a tentative D call TRBD1 (6 bases). This CDR3 contains 15 residues. The germline gives CDR1 ENHRY, CDR2 SYGVKD. Trimming shortened V by 0 bases and J by 4 bases, and 7 bases separated the two germline ends. The CDR3 sequence is CAISESQGYNSPLHF. DNA of the CDR3: TGTGCCATCAGTGAGTCACAGGGTTATAATTCACCCCTCCACTTT.

The table lists this clonotype with many counts. The chain uses TRBV10-2 and TRBJ1-1, with a weak D call TRBD1 (5 bases). V shed 3 bases and J shed 5 bases, with 13 bases lying between them. This CDR3 region has 14 residues. Germline CDR1 reads WSHSY; CDR2 reads SAAADI. Here the CDR3 reads CASSDRELGTEAFF. The CDR3 region has the DNA TGCGCCAGCAGTGACAGGGAACTGGGAACTGAAGCTTTCTTT.

This clonotype was counted ten times or more. The genes are TRBV20-1 and TRBJ2-3, with TRBD2 identical over 16 bases. V lost 7 bases to trimming and J lost 4 bases; unmatched junction nucleotides: 8. Germline values: CDR1 DFQATT, CDR2 SNEGSKA (reference sequence). This CDR3 has 16 amino acids. The CDR3 DNA reads as TGCAGTGTCAGGGGACTAGCGGGGGGGCCGGCAGATACGCAGTATTTT. It translates to CSVRGLAGGPADTQYF.

About this clonotype itself: A read error may account for a junction end that differs from germline. V usage is TRBV5-1 and J usage is TRBJ1-5, with a possible D match to TRBD1 (5 bases). There are 15 residues in the CDR3. Germline V lookup: CDR1 SGHRS, CDR2 YFSETQ. In DNA, the CDR3 is TGCGACAGCAGCGAGGGGAAAGCCGACGGTCAGCCCCAGCATTTT. Amino acid sequence: CDSSEGKADGQPQHF.

In the case of this clonotype: The junction departs from the called germline gene at one end, perhaps through a read error. The gene calls are TRBV5-1 and TRBJ2-3, with D perhaps being TRBD1 or TRBD2 (5 bases each). The CDR3 runs 16 residues. Germline CDR1 is SGHRS and CDR2 is YFSETQ. The CDR3 sequence: CASSPQGDFNTYTQYF. CDR3 nucleotides: TGCGCCAGCAGCCCCCAGGGAGACTTCAACACATATACGCAGTATTTT. The full variable domain, completed using reference TRBV5-1 and TRBJ2-3, is KAGVTQTPRYLIKTRGQQVTLSCSPISGHRSVSWYQQTPGQGLQFLFEYFSETQRNKGNFPGRFSGRQFSNSRSEMNVSTLELGDSALYLCASSPQGDFNTYTQYFGPGTRLTVL.

This clonotype occurred many times. This chain joins TRBV10-3 and TRBJ1-6, with no clear D. Per the germline V gene, CDR1 is ENHRY and CDR2 is SYGVKD. The CDR3 length is 15 residues. V gave up 2 bases and J gave up 1 base, with 6 bases separating them. This CDR3 is CAISEGQSYNSPLHF. CDR3 coding DNA: TGTGCCATCAGTGAGGGCCAGTCCTATAATTCACCCCTCCACTTT.

This clonotype was detected many times. The chain recombines TRBV12-3 or TRBV12-4 with TRBJ2-3, with TRBD2 matching 13 bases. The CDR3 extends over 14 amino acids. The J segment lost 6 bases and the V segment lost 6 bases, leaving 3 bases of the junction unmatched. CDR3 residues: CASRTSGGRDTQYF. DNA for the CDR3: TGTGCCAGCAGGACTAGCGGGGGGAGGGATACGCAGTATTTT.

The table lists this clonotype with many counts. The J gene is TRBJ1-5, the V gene TRBV4-1, with D unclear. CDR1 is MGHRA and CDR2 is YSYEKL in the germline V gene. This CDR3 spans 16 amino acids. Deletions cut 1 base from V and 0 bases from J, with 10 bases between. This CDR3 reads CASSQGGRDSNQPQHF. The CDR3 DNA reads as TGCGCCAGCAGCCAAGGAGGGCGCGATAGCAATCAGCCCCAGCATTTT.

The rearrangement uses TRBV5-6 and TRBJ1-2; 9 nucleotides line up with TRBD1. CDR3 length: 15 residues. With 4 bases clipped from V and 4 bases from J, the junction kept 8 bases outside the gene matches. Germline loops: CDR1 SGHDT, CDR2 YYEEEE. This CDR3 reads CASSLPDRGVYGYTF. The CDR3 DNA sequence: TGTGCCAGCAGCCTACCGGACAGGGGTGTCTATGGCTACACCTTC. Together with reference TRBV5-6 and TRBJ1-2, the CDR3 gives the full variable domain: DAGVTQSPTHLIKTRGQQVTLRCSPKSGHDTVSWYQQALGQGPQFIFQYYEEEERQRGNFPDRFSGHQFPNYSSELNVNALLLGDSALYLCASSLPDRGVYGYTFGSGTRLTVV.

This clonotype has ten or more counts. The rearrangement links TRBV5-1 to TRBJ2-7; 11 positions match TRBD2. Germline trimming cut 0 bases from V and 0 bases from J; bases unmatched to any gene: 5. CDR1 and CDR2 (germline): SGHRS, YFSETQ. This CDR3 region has 17 residues. The CDR3 coding sequence is TGCGCCAGCAGCTTGGTACTAGCGGGGGCGACCTCCTACGAGCAGTACTTC. Translating gives CASSLVLAGATSYEQYF.

This clonotype was seen ten or more times. This chain links TRBV2 with TRBJ2-7, with a weak D call TRBD1 (6 bases). The V end was cut by 7 bases, the J end by 0 bases, with 10 bases between. CDR1 is SNHLY, CDR2 FYNNEI, per germline. The CDR3 covers 13 residues. CDR3 DNA: TGTGCCAGCAACCAGGGGCCCTCCTACGAGCAGTACTTC. Protein: CASNQGPSYEQYF.

V is TRBV20-1 and J is TRBJ2-7; 11 nucleotides line up with TRBD2. The germline CDR1 and CDR2 sequences are DFQATT and SNEGSKA (reference sequence). The CDR3 extends over 17 amino acids. V lost 1 base, J lost 1 base, and 9 bases stayed unmatched. CDR3 DNA sequence: TGCAGTGCTAGAGGGATGACCGGGACTAGCGGTTCCTACGAGCAGTACTTC. Its protein product is CSARGMTGTSGSYEQYF.

The table lists this clonotype with many counts. The chain links TRBV5-1 to TRBJ2-5; a possible D gene is TRBD1 (5 bases). This CDR3 has 16 amino acids. Germline V gives CDR1 SGHRS, CDR2 YFSETQ. Trimming removed 0 bases from V and 1 base from J, with 13 bases in between. The CDR3 spells CASSLAATVFQETQYF. The CDR3 region has the DNA TGCGCCAGCAGCTTGGCCGCGACAGTTTTCCAAGAGACCCAGTACTTC.

This clonotype was found many times. J is TRBJ2-7 and V is TRBV6-2 or TRBV6-3, with D unclear. Trimming shortened V by 8 bases and J by 2 bases, and 13 bases separated the two germline ends. Germline CDR1 MNHEY, CDR2 SVGEGT. CDR3 length: 13 amino acids. The CDR3 protein is CASAYDVAYEQYF. Written as DNA, the CDR3 is TGTGCCAGCGCATACGACGTGGCCTACGAGCAGTACTTC.